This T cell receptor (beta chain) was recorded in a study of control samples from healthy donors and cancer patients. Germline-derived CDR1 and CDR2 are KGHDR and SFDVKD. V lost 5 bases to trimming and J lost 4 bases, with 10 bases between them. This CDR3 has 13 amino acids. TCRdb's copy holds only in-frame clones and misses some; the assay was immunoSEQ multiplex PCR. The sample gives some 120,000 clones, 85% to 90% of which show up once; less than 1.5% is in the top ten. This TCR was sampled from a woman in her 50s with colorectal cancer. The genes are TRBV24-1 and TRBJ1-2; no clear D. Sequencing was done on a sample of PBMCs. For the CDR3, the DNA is TGTGCCACCAGTGGACTGGAAGGCTATGGCTACACCTTC. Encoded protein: CATSGLEGYGYTF.